This T cell receptor (beta chain) comes out of a study of T cells in Graves' hyperthyroidism and ophthalmopathy. What was amplified from RNA transcripts were TCR beta CDR3 regions. The TCR CDR3 was amplified in a first-round RT-PCR using the HTBI primer set. Via MiXCR, TCRdb re-called the multiplex PCR reads, giving one row per CDR3 protein. The data show 370,000 or so distinct CDR3 sequences, about 25% seen once. There are many counts of this clonotype. Hyperthyroidism, newly diagnosed and lasting under 2 months, affected patients aged 18 to 65. Trimming took 3 bases from V and 4 from J, leaving 13 bases between them. CDR1 SEHNR and CDR2 FQNEAQ come from the germline V gene (reference sequence). The CDR3 extends over 14 amino acids.

This chain connects TRBV7-9 to TRBJ2-7; D not resolved. Input material: blood. The receptor was derived from a man aged 50-60 years with Graves' hyperthyroidism. The DNA for the CDR3 is TGTGCCAGCAGCTTTGTCCCCCAGTGGTACGAGCAGTACTTC. It is translated as CASSFVPQWYEQYF.